The 18 T cell receptor beta chains in this list originate from one sample, sequenced in a study of blood T cell repertoires in COVID-19. Measured with immunoSEQ multiplex PCR; TCRdb has only the in-frame clones, and not every one. The data show 300,000 to 350,000 clones, around 90% seen once. The sequencing input was PBMCs or T cells enriched from blood (not recorded which). These receptors were taken from a woman younger than 30 who had recovered from COVID-19.

The chain carries TRBV28 and TRBJ1-1, with D perhaps matching TRBD1 (5 bases). Trimming removed 6 bases at V and 1 base at J, with 12 bases between. Germline CDR1 MDHEN, CDR2 SYDVKM. The CDR3 is 14 residues long. The CDR3 region is CASSRQLQNTEAFF. Here the CDR3 DNA reads TGTGCCAGCAGCAGACAGTTGCAGAACACTGAAGCTTTCTTT.

This clone showed up just a few times. The CDR3 DNA reads as TGTGCCAGTAGTATTGCATCCCCCGGGACAGGGGTTACTGAAGCTTTCTTT. The encoded protein is CASSIASPGTGVTEAFF. V is TRBV19 and J is TRBJ1-1; 10 bases fit TRBD1. This CDR3 is 17 amino acids long. The germline V gene has CDR1 LNHDA and CDR2 SQIVND (reference sequence). V lost 3 bases to trimming and J lost 5 bases; unmatched junction nucleotides: 12.

The chain couples TRBV11-2 to TRBJ1-2, with a tentative D call TRBD1 (5 bases). The germline V gene has CDR1 SGHAT and CDR2 FQNNGV. The CDR3 totals 12 residues. Trimming removed 5 bases from V and 8 bases from J, with 12 bases in between. DNA for the CDR3: TGTGCCAGCAGCCTACCTAGGGGAGGCTACACCTTC. Its protein is CASSLPRGGYTF.

The chain employs TRBV6-5 and TRBJ2-7, with 7 bases matching TRBD1. CDR3 length: 13 amino acids. The trim removed 5 bases at V and 4 bases at J, leaving 5 bases unmatched. The germline V gene has CDR1 MNHEY and CDR2 SVGAGI. Here the CDR3 DNA reads TGTGCCAGCAGTACAGGGGTGATTTACGAGCAGTACTTC. Amino acids: CASSTGVIYEQYF.

This clone was observed once. The V call is TRBV5-1, the J call TRBJ2-5, with 9 bases matching TRBD2. The CDR3 contains 15 residues. CDR1 and CDR2 from the germline V gene are SGHRS and YFSETQ. V lost 2 bases to trimming and J lost 3 bases; unmatched junction nucleotides: 5. The CDR3 sequence: CASSFSSGVEETQYF. The CDR3 DNA is TGCGCCAGCAGCTTCTCTAGCGGGGTTGAAGAGACCCAGTACTTC.

The chain recombines TRBV12-3 or TRBV12-4 with TRBJ2-5; TRBD1 matches at 7 bases. The CDR3 is made up of 13 amino acids. Trimming at V came to 6 bases and at J to 5 bases, leaving 6 bases not matched to a gene. This CDR3 reads CASSNRGRETQYF. The CDR3 nucleotides read TGTGCCAGCAGCAACAGGGGACGGGAGACCCAGTACTTC.

This rearrangement joins TRBV28 to TRBJ1-2, with TRBD1 matching 7 bases. J gave up 6 bases and V 4 bases, and 17 bases lay outside the gene matches. CDR1 is MDHEN and CDR2 is SYDVKM in the germline V gene. The CDR3 loop spans 17 amino acids. Here the CDR3 reads CASSSPEIFRGLDGYTF. The CDR3 nucleotides read TGTGCCAGCAGTTCGCCCGAGATTTTTAGGGGGCTAGATGGCTACACCTTC.

The J gene is TRBJ2-1, the V gene TRBV7-9; no firm D call. The CDR3 spans 11 residues. Germline CDR1 and CDR2: SEHNR and FQNEAQ (reference sequence). V was trimmed by 1 base and J by 9 bases, leaving 4 bases between them. The CDR3 reads CASSLGAEQFF. The DNA of the CDR3 is TGTGCCAGCAGCTTAGGGGCTGAGCAGTTCTTC.

This clone was observed a handful of times. The chain links TRBV7-9 to TRBJ1-2, with a tentative D call TRBD1 (6 bases). The CDR3 loop spans 16 amino acids. Trimming pared 1 base from V and 5 bases from J, leaving 17 bases between. Germline CDR1 reads SEHNR; CDR2 reads FQNEAQ (reference sequence). The CDR3 nucleotides read TGTGCCAGCAGCTTAGTAGGGGGAGAAGACGTTTATGGCTACACCTTC. Its protein is CASSLVGGEDVYGYTF.

The gene calls are TRBV5-6 and TRBJ2-5; 15 bases agree with TRBD2. Looked up from germline, CDR1 is SGHDT and CDR2 is YYEEEE. This CDR3 contains 16 residues. Trimming removed 3 bases from V and 4 bases from J; junction bases left unmatched: 4. The CDR3 DNA follows: TGTGCCAGCAGCTCACGGACTAGCGGGAGGGTAGAGACCCAGTACTTC. Translated: CASSSRTSGRVETQYF.

This clone came up once. The same CDR3 can be traced to other DNA sequences in this sample. The V gene is TRBV18, the J gene TRBJ2-7; 9 bases are shared with TRBD1. The CDR3 runs 13 residues. The V segment lost 3 bases and the J segment 3 bases; nucleotides outside the gene matches: 0. Germline V lookup: CDR1 KGHSH, CDR2 LQKENI. CDR3 nucleotide sequence: TGTGCCAGCTCACCGACAGGGGGCTACGAGCAGTACTTC. Protein product: CASSPTGGYEQYF. Using reference TRBV18 and TRBJ2-7 for the parts outside the CDR3, the full variable domain is NAGVMQNPRHLVRRRGQEARLRCSPMKGHSHVYWYRQLPEEGLKFMVYLQKENIIDESGMPKERFSAEFPKEGPSILRIQQVVRGDSAAYFCASSPTGGYEQYFGPGTRLTVT.

V is TRBV7-8 and J is TRBJ2-7, with a possible D match to TRBD2 (6 bases). Trimming took off 1 base at V and 4 bases at J, with 11 bases between the two ends. This CDR3 spans 14 amino acids. CDR1 is SGHVS and CDR2 is FQNEAQ in the germline V gene. CDR3 loop: CASSLGASAYEQYF. In DNA, the CDR3 is TGTGCCAGCAGCTTAGGTGCTAGCGCATACGAGCAGTACTTC.

This clone was picked up a small number of times. The chain joins TRBV13 to TRBJ2-7; TRBD1 agrees at 9 bases. Germline V lookup: CDR1 PRHDT, CDR2 FYEKMQ (reference sequence). The CDR3 contains 15 residues. V dropped 7 bases and J dropped 7; count of bases not matched to a gene: 14. The chain's CDR3 is CASTFLGTGSGEQYF. In DNA form, the CDR3 reads TGTGCCAGCACCTTTCTCGGGACAGGGTCTGGGGAGCAGTACTTC. Together with reference TRBV13 and TRBJ2-7, the CDR3 gives the full variable domain: AAGVIQSPRHLIKEKRETATLKCYPIPRHDTVYWYQQGPGQDPQFLISFYEKMQSDKGSIPDRFSAQQFSDYHSELNMSSLELGDSALYFCASTFLGTGSGEQYFGPGTRLTVT.

J is TRBJ1-3 and V is TRBV9, with 7 bases identical to TRBD1. Trimming removed 0 bases from V and 1 base from J; junction bases left unmatched: 4. In germline, CDR1 is SGDLS, CDR2 YYNGEE. The CDR3 is made up of 16 amino acids. CDR3 sequence reads: CASSVEAGGSGNTIYF. The CDR3 region has the DNA TGTGCCAGCAGCGTAGAGGCAGGGGGTTCTGGAAACACCATATATTTT. The whole variable domain, remainder taken from reference TRBV9 and TRBJ1-3, is DSGVTQTPKHLITATGQRVTLRCSPRSGDLSVYWYQQSLDQGLQFLIQYYNGEERAKGNILERFSAQQFPDLHSELNLSSLELGDSALYFCASSVEAGGSGNTIYFGEGSWLTVV.

Written as DNA, the CDR3 is TGTGCCAGCAGCTTGGACGGGACAGCATACAATGAGCAGTTCTTC. Translated: CASSLDGTAYNEQFF. This chain joins TRBV5-5 and TRBJ2-1, with 7 bases lining up with TRBD1. The germline V gene encodes CDR1 SGHKS and CDR2 YYEKEE (reference sequence). CDR3 length: 15 amino acids. The J segment lost 4 bases and the V segment lost 0 bases, leaving 4 bases of the junction unmatched.

This rearrangement joins TRBV6-5 to TRBJ1-2, with 10 bases matching TRBD1. Germline loops: CDR1 MNHEY, CDR2 SVGAGI. CDR3 length: 13 residues. The ends lost 7 bases at V and 10 bases at J; junction bases unmatched: 9. CDR3 coding DNA: TGTGCCAGCAACGAACTGGGACAGGGGCCCTACACCTTC. It translates to CASNELGQGPYTF.

The chain uses TRBV28 and TRBJ1-2; 7 bases map to TRBD1. Losses at the gene ends were 4 bases for V and 4 bases for J; bases not matched to a gene: 9. Germline CDR1 MDHEN, CDR2 SYDVKM. This CDR3 region has 15 residues. The CDR3 DNA reads TGTGCCAGCAGTTACCCACAGGGGCCTTCCTATGGCTACACCTTC. This translates into CASSYPQGPSYGYTF.

Concerning this clone: A read error is likely here: a far larger clone is one base away. The identical CDR3 is also encoded by other nucleotide sequences in the sample. This sequence joins TRBV7-2 and TRBJ1-3; D ambiguous. Trimming removed 3 bases from V and 0 bases from J, with 6 bases in between. The germline V gene encodes CDR1 SGHTA and CDR2 FQGNSA. There are 14 residues in the CDR3. CDR3 bases: TGTGCCAGCAGCTTGGGGAGCTCTGGAAACACCATATATTTT. Translating gives CASSLGSSGNTIYF.